These 23 T cell receptor beta chains share one sample of origin, sequenced in a study of T cell responses to AZD1222 COVID-19 vaccine. Method: immunoSEQ multiplex PCR; TCRdb's copy keeps in-frame clones and lacks some. The sample lists around 70,000 clones, around nine tenths occurring once. The sample here was peripheral blood, taken 28 days after the second AZD1222 dose. The origin of the receptors is an adult who received the AZD1222 COVID-19 vaccine.

The chain joins TRBV27 to TRBJ2-1, with D tentatively TRBD2 (5 bases). Germline CDR1 MNHEY, CDR2 SMNVEV (reference sequence). V dropped 6 bases and J dropped 2 bases, with 23 bases sitting between them. This CDR3 is built from 18 residues. The CDR3 sequence: CASRYPATTFPTYNEQFF. The CDR3 nucleotides are TGTGCCAGCAGGTACCCCGCGACTACTTTCCCTACCTACAATGAGCAGTTCTTC.

The chain employs TRBV12-5 and TRBJ1-1, with D unresolved. V lost 2 bases to trimming and J lost 1 base, with 11 bases between them. The length of the CDR3 is 15 residues. Germline assignment: CDR1 LGHNT and CDR2 FRNRAP. The CDR3 DNA reads TGTGCTAGTGGTTTGATACGAGCGGGGAACACTGAAGCTTTCTTT. Its protein product is CASGLIRAGNTEAFF.

The chain links TRBV18 to TRBJ1-6; no clear D. Germline lookup yields CDR1 KGHSH and CDR2 LQKENI. The CDR3 sequence is 15 residues long. The ends were cut back, 2 bases at V and 5 bases at J, with 10 bases in the middle. The CDR3 region is CASSPSQRNNSPLHF. The CDR3 bases are TGTGCCAGCTCACCATCACAGCGGAATAATTCACCCCTCCACTTT.

The CDR3 is CASSQDLLAGAQETQYF. For the CDR3, the DNA is TGTGCCAGCAGCCAAGATCTACTAGCGGGAGCGCAGGAGACCCAGTACTTC. The chain uses TRBV14 and TRBJ2-5; 11 nucleotides align to TRBD2. V dropped 0 bases and J dropped 5; count of bases not matched to a gene: 8. From germline, CDR1 is SGHDN and CDR2 FVKESK. The CDR3 loop spans 17 amino acids.

This clone occurred once. The chain is built from TRBV6-5 and TRBJ1-5, with D uncertain. The CDR3 is 11 residues long. Germline V gene data show CDR1 as MNHEY and CDR2 as SVGAGI. V lost 4 bases, J lost 7 bases, and 5 bases lay in between. The CDR3 DNA follows: TGTGCCAGCAGTTCGAAACAGCCCCAGCATTTT. It is translated as CASSSKQPQHF.

The chain joins TRBV11-3 to TRBJ1-5, with D perhaps matching TRBD1 (5 bases). The CDR3 has 15 amino acids. Trimming shortened V by 2 bases and J by 4 bases, and 12 bases separated the two germline ends. Germline V gene data show CDR1 as SGHNT and CDR2 as YENEEA. The CDR3 loop is CASSLRCGGNQPQHF. CDR3 nucleotides: TGTGCCAGCAGCTTAAGGTGCGGGGGGAATCAGCCCCAGCATTTT.

The chain has TRBV10-2 and TRBJ1-2; D perhaps matches TRBD1 (5 bases). This CDR3 region has 13 residues. The V gene's germline CDR1 is WSHSY and CDR2 SAAADI. V lost 6 bases to trimming and J lost 8 bases, with 16 bases between them. The CDR3 bases are TGCGCCAGCAGGAGGGAGCGTGAGGGGGGCTACACCTTC. It encodes CASRREREGGYTF.

The chain uses TRBV27 and TRBJ1-5; TRBD1 might be the D (5 bases). Germline-derived CDR1 and CDR2 are MNHEY and SMNVEV (reference sequence). The CDR3 contains 17 residues. Trimming shortened V by 5 bases and J by 0 bases, and 17 bases separated the two germline ends. This CDR3 reads CASSPYTQGLSNQPQHF. As DNA, the CDR3 is TGTGCCAGCAGTCCTTACACTCAGGGTCTTAGCAATCAGCCCCAGCATTTT.

The chain couples TRBV5-6 to TRBJ1-1; D remains ambiguous. CDR3 length: 15 amino acids. Germline V gene sequence: CDR1 SGHDT, CDR2 YYEEEE. V was trimmed by 1 base and J by 0 bases, leaving 10 bases between them. The CDR3: CASSLRGPMNTEAFF. The CDR3 DNA follows: TGTGCCAGCAGCTTGCGGGGTCCAATGAACACTGAAGCTTTCTTT. Variable domain in full (rest from reference TRBV5-6 and TRBJ1-1): DAGVTQSPTHLIKTRGQQVTLRCSPKSGHDTVSWYQQALGQGPQFIFQYYEEEERQRGNFPDRFSGHQFPNYSSELNVNALLLGDSALYLCASSLRGPMNTEAFFGQGTRLTVV.

This clone came up once. V is TRBV7-2 and J is TRBJ1-5; 8 positions match TRBD1. Trimming took 5 bases from V and 6 from J; bases not matched to a gene: 12. Germline V CDR1 and CDR2: SGHTA, FQGNSA. The CDR3 has 16 amino acids. The CDR3 protein is CASSVTRTTGVQPQHF. CDR3 in DNA: TGTGCCAGCAGCGTGACAAGGACGACAGGGGTTCAGCCCCAGCATTTT.

This rearrangement joins TRBV18 to TRBJ2-7; unclear D gene. CDR1 and CDR2 from the germline V gene are KGHSH and LQKENI. This CDR3 contains 15 residues. The ends were cut back, 0 bases at V and 0 bases at J, with 9 bases in the middle. For the CDR3, the DNA is TGTGCCAGCTCACCACCCACCGCGCCCTCCTACGAGCAGTACTTC. Encoded protein: CASSPPTAPSYEQYF.

J is TRBJ1-5 and V is TRBV6-7, with 9 bases that match TRBD1. TRBV6-7 is classed as an ORF, of uncertain function. There are 18 residues in the CDR3. The V and J ends lost 8 bases and 0 bases, in that order; junction bases with no gene match: 14. CDR3 in DNA: TGTGCCAGCCCACCGCCGGGACAGGGATTTTATAGCAATCAGCCCCAGCATTTT. Translated, it gives CASPPPGQGFYSNQPQHF.

The J gene is TRBJ2-1, the V gene TRBV6-5; D is tentatively TRBD1 or TRBD2 (5 bases each). This CDR3 region has 12 residues. Trimming shortened V by 9 bases and J by 9 bases, and 15 bases separated the two germline ends. Germline V gene data show CDR1 as MNHEY and CDR2 as SVGAGI. The CDR3 loop reads CASRGIVGEQFF. The CDR3 coding sequence is TGTGCCAGTCGGGGCATCGTTGGTGAGCAGTTCTTC.

V gene TRBV7-9 combines with J gene TRBJ1-1, with D possibly matching TRBD1 (5 bases). CDR3 length: 14 residues. Per germline, CDR1 SEHNR and CDR2 FQNEAQ (reference sequence). V was shortened by 2 bases and J by 1 base, with 8 bases between the two germline ends. The CDR3 DNA is TGTGCCAGCAGCTTACTCACAGGGAACACTGAAGCTTTCTTT. Translated: CASSLLTGNTEAFF.

The table lists this clone with a count of one. This rearrangement joins TRBV7-6 to TRBJ1-3; D uncertain. Germline loops: CDR1 SGHVS, CDR2 FNYEAQ. The CDR3 has 13 residues. The V and J ends lost 0 bases and 4 bases respectively, with 4 bases between them. Here the CDR3 DNA reads TGTGCCAGCAGCTTAGCCTCGGGAAACACCATATATTTT. Translating gives CASSLASGNTIYF.

CDR3 in amino acids: CASSLGGGRNQPQHF. CDR3 sequence (DNA): TGTGCCAGCAGCTTAGGGGGAGGCAGGAATCAGCCCCAGCATTTT. The genes are TRBV13 and TRBJ1-5; D ambiguous. Trimming stripped 0 bases from V and 4 bases from J, with 10 bases between. Germline V CDR1 and CDR2: PRHDT, FYEKMQ (reference sequence). The CDR3 runs 15 residues. The entire variable domain, with the rest obtained from reference TRBV13 and TRBJ1-5, is as follows: AAGVIQSPRHLIKEKRETATLKCYPIPRHDTVYWYQQGPGQDPQFLISFYEKMQSDKGSIPDRFSAQQFSDYHSELNMSSLELGDSALYFCASSLGGGRNQPQHFGDGTRLSIL.

This chain joins TRBV19 and TRBJ1-2; TRBD1 matches at 7 bases. CDR1 and CDR2 (germline): LNHDA, SQIVND (reference sequence). Trimming cost V 8 bases and J 4 bases; bases outside gene matches: 16. The CDR3 totals 16 residues. This CDR3 is CASGGGTAFSVYGYTF. CDR3 coding DNA: TGTGCCAGTGGGGGAGGGACAGCCTTCTCGGTCTATGGCTACACCTTC.

The CDR3 DNA reads TGTGCCAGCAGTTACGAGAGGGGGCACGGCTACACCTTC. Protein sequence: CASSYERGHGYTF. The chain is built from TRBV6-5 and TRBJ1-2, with 7 nucleotides matching TRBD1. CDR1 is MNHEY, CDR2 SVGAGI, per germline. The CDR3 runs to 13 residues. J was trimmed by 8 bases and V by 2 bases; bases with no gene match: 5.

The chain uses TRBV24-1 and TRBJ2-1; TRBD2 aligns across 13 bases. There are 17 residues in the CDR3. The germline V gene encodes CDR1 KGHDR and CDR2 SFDVKD. Unmatched junction bases numbered 8, after V lost 9 bases and J lost 1 base. The CDR3 reads CATSGTSGKKSYNEQFF. DNA of the CDR3: TGTGCCACCTCCGGGACTAGCGGGAAGAAGTCCTACAATGAGCAGTTCTTC.

The chain couples TRBV5-6 to TRBJ2-7; weak D call: TRBD2 (5 bases). The V and J ends lost 5 bases and 5 bases respectively, with 11 bases between them. Per the germline V gene, CDR1 is SGHDT and CDR2 is YYEEEE. The CDR3 extends over 12 amino acids. In DNA, the CDR3 is TGTGCCAGCAGTTCGACCGGGGACGAGCAGTACTTC. Protein: CASSSTGDEQYF.

The V call is TRBV11-3, the J call TRBJ1-1; D remains unclear. This CDR3 has 12 residues. V lost 5 bases and J lost 5, with 9 bases in between. Germline assignment: CDR1 SGHNT and CDR2 YENEEA. The CDR3 coding sequence is TGTGCCAGCAGCAGGGTAGGGACTGAAGCTTTCTTT. It is translated as CASSRVGTEAFF.

The chain combines TRBV6-5 with TRBJ1-1; a possible D gene is TRBD1 (6 bases). Germline V gives CDR1 MNHEY, CDR2 SVGAGI. The germline V and J ends were trimmed by 2 bases and 1 base, with 11 bases remaining between them. The CDR3 is 15 amino acids. The CDR3 here is CASSYLTGGNTEAFF. For the CDR3, the DNA is TGTGCCAGCAGTTACCTGACAGGCGGGAACACTGAAGCTTTCTTT.

The rearrangement joins TRBV29-1 to TRBJ1-1, with D hard to call. The germline V gene encodes CDR1 SQVTM and CDR2 ANQGSEA. This CDR3 is 11 amino acids long. V lost 5 bases and J lost 5, with 9 bases in between. CDR3 protein: CSVLVDTEAFF. CDR3 bases: TGCAGCGTTTTGGTGGATACTGAAGCTTTCTTT.